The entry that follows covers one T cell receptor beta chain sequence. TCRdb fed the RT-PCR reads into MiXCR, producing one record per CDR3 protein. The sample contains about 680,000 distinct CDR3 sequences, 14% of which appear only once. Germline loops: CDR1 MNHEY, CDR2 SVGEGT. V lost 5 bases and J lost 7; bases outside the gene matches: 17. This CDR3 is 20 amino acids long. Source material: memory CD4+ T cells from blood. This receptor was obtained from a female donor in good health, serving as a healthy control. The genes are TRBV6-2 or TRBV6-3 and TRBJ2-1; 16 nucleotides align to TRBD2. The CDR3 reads CASSQSGTSGRAFGGNEQFF. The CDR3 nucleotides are TGTGCCAGCAGTCAATCCGGGACTAGCGGGAGGGCCTTCGGTGGGAATGAGCAGTTCTTC.